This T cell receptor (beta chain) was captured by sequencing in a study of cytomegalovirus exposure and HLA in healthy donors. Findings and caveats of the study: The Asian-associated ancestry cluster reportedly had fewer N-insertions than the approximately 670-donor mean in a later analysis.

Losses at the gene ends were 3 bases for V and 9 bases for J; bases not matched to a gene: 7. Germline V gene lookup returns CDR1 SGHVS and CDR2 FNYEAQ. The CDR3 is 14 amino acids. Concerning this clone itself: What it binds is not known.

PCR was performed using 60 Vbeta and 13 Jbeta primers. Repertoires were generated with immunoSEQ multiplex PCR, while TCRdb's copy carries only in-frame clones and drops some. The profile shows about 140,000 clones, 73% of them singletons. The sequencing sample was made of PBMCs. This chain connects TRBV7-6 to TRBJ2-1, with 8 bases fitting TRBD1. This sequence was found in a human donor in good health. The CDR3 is CASSLRQGTIEQFF. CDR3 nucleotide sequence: TGTGCCAGCAGCTTGAGACAGGGGACCATTGAGCAGTTCTTC.